This note documents a single T cell receptor beta chain sequence. This entry is derived from a study of blood T cell repertoires in COVID-19. Study at large: From T cells, B-cell-depleted T cells, or PBMCs came the material, which was cDNA or gDNA.

This CDR3 is 16 amino acids long. With 0 bases clipped from V and 6 bases from J, the junction kept 8 bases outside the gene matches. Per germline, CDR1 LGHNA and CDR2 YNFKEQ. Original handling: For nucleated cells, counts were estimated from reference gene primer amplification. This table comes from immunoSEQ multiplex PCR, and its TCRdb copy is limited to in-frame clones, with some not included. V, J and clone size reflect that table, while D and trimming were determined from the DNA. The profile shows under 250,000 clones, around 90% of them singletons. The sequenced sample was PBMCs or T cells enriched from blood (not recorded which). The chain joins TRBV4-2 to TRBJ1-5, with TRBD1 identical over 7 bases. This receptor was taken from a woman aged 25-40 years with acute COVID-19. The CDR3 DNA follows: TGTGCCAGCAGCCAAGATGCAGGGGGGCGATTTCAGCCCCAGCATTTT. This sequence encodes CASSQDAGGRFQPQHF.